What follows are 9 T cell receptor beta chains derived from one specimen sequenced in a study of blood T cell repertoires in COVID-19. The protocol was immunoSEQ multiplex PCR, while the TCRdb copy is restricted to in-frame clones and leaves out a portion. The sample includes over 250,000 clones, about four fifths of them seen just once. What was sequenced was peripheral blood. The receptors were gathered from a woman between 50 and 59 years old who had recovered from COVID-19.

This chain links TRBV5-1 with TRBJ2-7; TRBD1 agrees at 7 bases. The trim removed 3 bases at V and 11 bases at J, leaving 11 bases unmatched. Germline V gene lookup returns CDR1 SGHRS and CDR2 YFSETQ. This CDR3 comprises 13 residues. The CDR3 DNA follows: TGCGCCAGCAGCTGGGACAGAGCCAGAGCTGAGTACTTC. Translating it yields CASSWDRARAEYF. The whole variable domain, remainder taken from reference TRBV5-1 and TRBJ2-7, is KAGVTQTPRYLIKTRGQQVTLSCSPISGHRSVSWYQQTPGQGLQFLFEYFSETQRNKGNFPGRFSGRQFSNSRSEMNVSTLELGDSALYLCASSWDRARAEYFGPGTRLTVT.

The genes are TRBV4-1 and TRBJ1-6, with TRBD1 matching over 8 bases. The CDR3 extends over 15 amino acids. Germline V gene lookup returns CDR1 MGHRA and CDR2 YSYEKL. After removal of 0 bases from V and 6 bases from J, the junction contained 1 base not matched to a gene. CDR3 nucleotide sequence: TGCGCCAGCAGCCAAGATGACAGGGGTAATTCACCCCTCCACTTT. This codes for CASSQDDRGNSPLHF.

The genes are TRBV28 and TRBJ2-7, with a tentative D call TRBD1 (5 bases). The CDR3 consists of 13 residues. V was pared by 7 bases and J by 4 bases, with 14 bases between. The germline gives CDR1 MDHEN, CDR2 SYDVKM. CDR3 region: CASNSLRVYEQYF. CDR3 bases: TGTGCCAGCAATTCCCTCAGGGTTTACGAGCAGTACTTC.

The CDR3 protein is CASSSGILADAGELFF. The DNA for the CDR3 is TGTGCCAGCAGTTCTGGAATTCTAGCGGATGCCGGGGAGCTGTTTTTT. The V and J genes are TRBV6-2 or TRBV6-3 and TRBJ2-2; 7 bases are a match to TRBD2. The CDR3 totals 16 residues. Germline values: CDR1 MNHEY, CDR2 SVGEGT. V shed 4 bases, J shed 6 bases, and the junction held 11 bases outside the gene matches.

Concerning this clone itself: The sample contains more than one DNA sequence encoding this CDR3. The rearrangement uses TRBV28 and TRBJ2-7; perhaps TRBD1 as D (6 bases). This CDR3 has 14 amino acids. Germline V gene data show CDR1 as MDHEN and CDR2 as SYDVKM. Trimming removed 4 bases at V and 3 bases at J, with 13 bases between. DNA for the CDR3: TGTGCCAGCAGTTACCCCGGACAGAGCTACGAGCAGTACTTC. Amino acids: CASSYPGQSYEQYF.

This sequence joins TRBV29-1 and TRBJ2-4; the match to TRBD2 covers 13 bases. The CDR3 has 15 residues. Germline V CDR1 and CDR2: SQVTM, ANQGSEA. V shed 7 bases and J 6 bases; nucleotides not matched to a gene: 9. The CDR3 nucleotides read TGCAGCGCCCGGACTAGCGGGGGCGTGGGAAACATTCAGTACTTC. It specifies CSARTSGGVGNIQYF.

Regarding this clone: One junction end disagrees with the germline gene, perhaps due to a read error. J is TRBJ2-1 and V is TRBV4-2; 11 bases line up with TRBD2. CDR3 length: 16 amino acids. Germline V gene sequence: CDR1 LGHNA, CDR2 YNFKEQ. In DNA, the CDR3 is TGTGCCAGCAGGCAAGCATGGGGACTAGCGGTGGATGAGCAGTTCTTC. It codes for CASRQAWGLAVDEQFF.

The chain couples TRBV15 to TRBJ1-2; 12 nucleotides line up with TRBD1. The CDR3 spans 16 residues. Germline assignment: CDR1 LNHNV and CDR2 YYDKDF (reference sequence). V dropped 3 bases and J dropped 4; count of bases not matched to a gene: 6. CDR3 in DNA: TGTGCCACCAGCAGGGGACAGGGGGCCAGAATCTATGGCTACACCTTC. Translated, it gives CATSRGQGARIYGYTF.

V usage is TRBV7-2 and J usage is TRBJ2-5, with 9 positions matching TRBD2. Germline V CDR1 and CDR2: SGHTA, FQGNSA. V lost 2 bases, J lost 4 bases, and 5 bases stayed unmatched. The CDR3 is 15 amino acids. This chain's CDR3 is CASSLMGLASETQYF. The CDR3 coding sequence is TGTGCCAGCAGCTTAATGGGACTAGCCTCAGAGACCCAGTACTTC.